Only a few counts were recorded for the clone carrying this TCR beta chain. Its specificity is not known. This sample is drawn from a study of OX40 agonist ivuxolimab in advanced cancers. The overall study: Prior checkpoint blockade (anti-PD-1, anti-PD-L1 or anti-CTLA-4) was permitted; approximately 44% had it.

Libraries were prepared by immunoSEQ multiplex PCR; TCRdb keeps only in-frame clonotypes and omits some of them. The sample lists about 82,000 clones, 90% to 95% occurring once. Study-level points and caveats: In CD8+ T cells, expanded clones were on average more numerous than in CD4+.

The CDR3 contains 15 residues. V shed 7 bases and J 4 bases; nucleotides not matched to a gene: 10. Per the germline V gene, CDR1 is MDHEN and CDR2 is SYDVKM. Sample: CD4+ or CD8+ T cells sorted from blood, taken in a trial of the OX40 agonist ivuxolimab. This TCR was recovered from an adult with an advanced solid tumor such as melanoma, head and neck, liver or kidney cancer. The chain uses TRBV28 and TRBJ1-5; 7 bases line up with TRBD1. CDR3 loop: CASTPGDRTNQPQHF. As DNA, the CDR3 is TGTGCCAGCACCCCCGGGGACAGAACTAATCAGCCCCAGCATTTT.